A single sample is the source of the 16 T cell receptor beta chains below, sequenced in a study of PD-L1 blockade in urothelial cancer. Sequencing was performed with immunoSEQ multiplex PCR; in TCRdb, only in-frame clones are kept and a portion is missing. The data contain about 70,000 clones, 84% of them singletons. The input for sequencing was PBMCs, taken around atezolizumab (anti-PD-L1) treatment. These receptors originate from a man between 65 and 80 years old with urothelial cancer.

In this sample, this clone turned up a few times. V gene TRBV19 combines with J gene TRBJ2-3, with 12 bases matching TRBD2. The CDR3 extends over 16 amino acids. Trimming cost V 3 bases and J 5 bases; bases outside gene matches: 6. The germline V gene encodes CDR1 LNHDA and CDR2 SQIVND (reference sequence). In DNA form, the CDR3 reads TGTGCCAGTAGTATTCGACTAGCGGGGGCGGTAGATACGCAGTATTTT. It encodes CASSIRLAGAVDTQYF.

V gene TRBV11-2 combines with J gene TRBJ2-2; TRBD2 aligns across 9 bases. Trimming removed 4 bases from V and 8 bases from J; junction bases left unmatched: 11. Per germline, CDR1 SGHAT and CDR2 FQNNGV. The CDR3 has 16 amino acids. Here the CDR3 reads CASSSAVSGSSGELFF. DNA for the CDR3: TGTGCCAGCAGCTCGGCGGTTAGCGGGAGTTCTGGGGAGCTGTTTTTT.

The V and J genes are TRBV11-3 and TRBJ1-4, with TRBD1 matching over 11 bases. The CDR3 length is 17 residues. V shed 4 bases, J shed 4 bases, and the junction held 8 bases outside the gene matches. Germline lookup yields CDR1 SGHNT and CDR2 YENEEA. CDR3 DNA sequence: TGTGCCAGCAGCTCGGACAGGGGGCGAAGAGGTAATGAAAAACTGTTTTTT. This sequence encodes CASSSDRGRRGNEKLFF.

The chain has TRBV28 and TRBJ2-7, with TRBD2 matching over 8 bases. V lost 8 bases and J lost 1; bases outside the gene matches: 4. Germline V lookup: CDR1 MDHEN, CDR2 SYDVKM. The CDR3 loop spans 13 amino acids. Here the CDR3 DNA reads TGTGCCAGCGGGACTAGTAGTTCCTACGAGCAGTACTTC. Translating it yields CASGTSSSYEQYF.

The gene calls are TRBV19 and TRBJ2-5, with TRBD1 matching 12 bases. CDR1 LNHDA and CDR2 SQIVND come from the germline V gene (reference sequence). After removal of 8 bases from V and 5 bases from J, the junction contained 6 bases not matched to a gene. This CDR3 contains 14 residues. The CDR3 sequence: CASGTGGSSETQYF. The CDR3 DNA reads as TGTGCCAGTGGGACAGGGGGCTCGAGTGAGACCCAGTACTTC.

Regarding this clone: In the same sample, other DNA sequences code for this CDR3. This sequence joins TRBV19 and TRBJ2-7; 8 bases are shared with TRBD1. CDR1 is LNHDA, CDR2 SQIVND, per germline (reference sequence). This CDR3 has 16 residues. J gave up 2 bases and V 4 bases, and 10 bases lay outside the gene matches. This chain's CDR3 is CASSSPGTGNPYEQYF. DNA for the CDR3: TGTGCCAGTAGTAGCCCCGGGACAGGAAATCCCTACGAGCAGTACTTC.

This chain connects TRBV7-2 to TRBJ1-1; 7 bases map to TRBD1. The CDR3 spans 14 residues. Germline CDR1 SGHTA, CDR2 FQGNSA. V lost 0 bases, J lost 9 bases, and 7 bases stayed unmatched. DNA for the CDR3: TGTGCCAGCAGCTTAGCGGCCTCAGGGGGTAAAGCTTTCTTT. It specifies CASSLAASGGKAFF.

CDR3 in amino acids: CASSLATGEIYEQYF. The DNA for the CDR3 is TGCGCCAGCAGCTTGGCCACAGGGGAAATCTACGAGCAGTACTTC. The J gene is TRBJ2-7, the V gene TRBV5-1, with 7 bases lining up with TRBD1. Germline CDR1 reads SGHRS; CDR2 reads YFSETQ. The CDR3 sequence is 15 residues long. The V segment lost 0 bases and the J segment 3 bases; nucleotides outside the gene matches: 6.

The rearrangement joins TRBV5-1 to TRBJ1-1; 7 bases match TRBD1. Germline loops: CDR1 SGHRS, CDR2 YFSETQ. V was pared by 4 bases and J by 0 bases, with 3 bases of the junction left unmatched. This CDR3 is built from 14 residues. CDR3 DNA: TGCGCCAGCAGCGGGACAGCAATGAACACTGAAGCTTTCTTT. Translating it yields CASSGTAMNTEAFF.

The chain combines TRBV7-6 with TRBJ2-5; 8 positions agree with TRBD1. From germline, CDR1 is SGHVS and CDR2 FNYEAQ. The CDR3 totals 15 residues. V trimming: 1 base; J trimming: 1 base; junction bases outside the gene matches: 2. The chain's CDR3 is CASSLGGTGQETQYF. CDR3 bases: TGTGCCAGCAGCTTAGGTGGGACAGGCCAAGAGACCCAGTACTTC. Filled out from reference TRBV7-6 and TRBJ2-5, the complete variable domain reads GAGVSQSPRYKVTKRGQDVALRCDPISGHVSLYWYRQALGQGPEFLTYFNYEAQQDKSGLPNDRFSAERPEGSISTLTIQRTEQRDSAMYRCASSLGGTGQETQYFGPGTRLLVL.

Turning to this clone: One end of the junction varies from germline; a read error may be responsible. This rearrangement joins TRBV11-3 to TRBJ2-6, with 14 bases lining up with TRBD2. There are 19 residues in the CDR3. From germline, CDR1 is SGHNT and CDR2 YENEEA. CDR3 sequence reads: CAGRLAGGPRSPGANVLTF. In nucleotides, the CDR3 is TGTGCCGGCAGACTAGCGGGAGGGCCAAGGTCGCCTGGGGCCAACGTCCTGACTTTC.

The CDR3 reads CASSFGRSPYQPQHF. DNA of the CDR3: TGTGCCAGCAGCTTCGGCAGGTCCCCCTATCAGCCCCAGCATTTT. The chain carries TRBV11-2 and TRBJ1-5; no definite D call. The CDR3 loop spans 15 amino acids. CDR1 is SGHAT and CDR2 is FQNNGV in the germline V gene. Trimming removed 3 bases at V and 5 bases at J, with 14 bases between.

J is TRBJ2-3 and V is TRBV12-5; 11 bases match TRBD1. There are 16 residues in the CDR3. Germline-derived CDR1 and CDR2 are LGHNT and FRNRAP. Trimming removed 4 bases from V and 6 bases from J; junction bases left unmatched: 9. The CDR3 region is CASGSGQGAVVDTQYF. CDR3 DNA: TGTGCTAGTGGTTCAGGACAGGGGGCGGTAGTTGATACGCAGTATTTT.

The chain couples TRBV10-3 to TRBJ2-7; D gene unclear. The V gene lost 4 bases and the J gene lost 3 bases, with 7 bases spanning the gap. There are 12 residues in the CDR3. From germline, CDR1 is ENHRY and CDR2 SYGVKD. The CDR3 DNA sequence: TGTGCCATCAGTGGGCGGAGCTACGAGCAGTACTTC. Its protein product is CAISGRSYEQYF.

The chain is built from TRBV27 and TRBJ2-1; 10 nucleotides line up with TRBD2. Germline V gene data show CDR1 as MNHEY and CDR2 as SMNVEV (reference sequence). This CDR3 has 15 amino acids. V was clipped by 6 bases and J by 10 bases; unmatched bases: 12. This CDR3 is CASSPQGSGRGEQFF. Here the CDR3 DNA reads TGTGCCAGCAGCCCCCAGGGAAGCGGGAGGGGAGAGCAGTTCTTC.

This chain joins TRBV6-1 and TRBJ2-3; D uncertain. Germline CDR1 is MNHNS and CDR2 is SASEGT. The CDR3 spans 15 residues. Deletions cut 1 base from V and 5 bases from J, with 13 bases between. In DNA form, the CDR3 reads TGTGCCAGCAGTGAAGGCCGAGTAGGCGGAGATACGCAGTATTTT. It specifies CASSEGRVGGDTQYF.